The 30 T cell receptor beta chains below all came from one sample that was sequenced in a study of blood T cell repertoires in COVID-19 (dated by TCRdb to between 2020 and 2021). Libraries were made using the immunoSEQ multiplex PCR assay. Imported from immuneACCESS, the table was reduced by TCRdb to in-frame sequences with V and J called. These copies leave out some clones; in studies compared against another copy, an unresolved V gene accounts for under half, and the cause of the remainder is not known. For this sample the table gives some 200,000 clones, of which around 82% were detected only once. Around 10% of the sample rests with the top ten. The specimen sequenced was peripheral blood. The receptors here all came from a woman aged 80 or over with acute or convalescent COVID-19.

This clone was detected only once. The chain uses TRBV27 and TRBJ2-1, with 10 nucleotides matching TRBD1. The CDR3 loop spans 15 amino acids. The junction had 4 bases not matched to a gene; V was cut back by 5 bases and J by 3 bases. Looked up from germline, CDR1 is MNHEY and CDR2 is SMNVEV (reference sequence). The CDR3 sequence is CASSNGDRGYNEQFF. CDR3 nucleotide sequence: TGTGCCAGCAGTAATGGGGACAGGGGCTACAATGAGCAGTTCTTC.

As DNA, the CDR3 is TGTGCCACCAGTGCCAACAGGGCGGAAGCTAGCGGGAGGGACAATGAGCAGTTCTTC. Its translation is CATSANRAEASGRDNEQFF. The rearrangement links TRBV24-1 to TRBJ2-1; 12 bases agree with TRBD2. J lost 5 bases, V lost 5 bases, and 15 bases had no gene match. The length of the CDR3 is 19 residues. Per germline, CDR1 KGHDR and CDR2 SFDVKD.

The gene calls are TRBV5-4 and TRBJ1-2; 10 nucleotides line up with TRBD1. Germline V gene sequence: CDR1 SGHNT, CDR2 YYREEE (reference sequence). This CDR3 spans 16 amino acids. After removal of 0 bases from V and 5 bases from J, the junction contained 7 bases not matched to a gene. The DNA for the CDR3 is TGTGCCAGCAGCTTGGCCGGGACAGGGGTGGGTTATGGCTACACCTTC. Its protein is CASSLAGTGVGYGYTF.

V gene TRBV5-1 combines with J gene TRBJ2-1; D is perhaps TRBD2 (6 bases). Per germline, CDR1 SGHRS and CDR2 YFSETQ. The CDR3 runs 14 residues. The V end lost 0 bases, the J end lost 4 bases, and 8 bases lay between the germline ends. The CDR3 loop reads CASSLDSGYNEQFF. The CDR3 region has the DNA TGCGCCAGCAGCTTGGACAGCGGGTACAATGAGCAGTTCTTC.

The chain combines TRBV7-2 with TRBJ1-3; 10 nucleotides align to TRBD1. Germline values: CDR1 SGHTA, CDR2 FQGNSA. V lost 1 base and J lost 4; bases outside the gene matches: 1. The CDR3 consists of 15 residues. The CDR3 nucleotides are TGTGCCAGCAGCTTAGGGACAGGGGGAGGAAACACCATATATTTT. This codes for CASSLGTGGGNTIYF. Using reference TRBV7-2 and TRBJ1-3 for the parts outside the CDR3, the full variable domain is GAGVSQSPSNKVTEKGKDVELRCDPISGHTALYWYRQSLGQGLEFLIYFQGNSAPDKSGLPSDRFSAERTGGSVSTLTIQRTQQEDSAVYLCASSLGTGGGNTIYFGEGSWLTVV.

A few counts support this clone. The chain combines TRBV9 with TRBJ2-7; 12 positions agree with TRBD2. Trimming cost V 4 bases and J 3 bases; bases outside gene matches: 5. CDR3 length: 15 amino acids. Germline V CDR1 and CDR2: SGDLS, YYNGEE. The CDR3 loop reads CASSPELAGGYEQYF. Here the CDR3 DNA reads TGTGCCAGCAGCCCCGAACTAGCGGGAGGCTACGAGCAGTACTTC. Variable domain in full (rest from reference TRBV9 and TRBJ2-7): DSGVTQTPKHLITATGQRVTLRCSPRSGDLSVYWYQQSLDQGLQFLIQYYNGEERAKGNILERFSAQQFPDLHSELNLSSLELGDSALYFCASSPELAGGYEQYFGPGTRLTVT.

This clone was seen more than once but under ten times. The gene calls are TRBV5-4 and TRBJ1-2, with 7 bases aligning to TRBD1. V lost 3 bases, J lost 8 bases, and 7 bases stayed unmatched. CDR3 length: 13 residues. CDR1 is SGHNT, CDR2 YYREEE, per germline (reference sequence). DNA for the CDR3: TGTGCCAGCAGCTCGGGACAGAAGTTCGGCTACACCTTC. Residues: CASSSGQKFGYTF.

The rearrangement joins TRBV9 to TRBJ2-7; the match to TRBD2 covers 9 bases. CDR3 length: 14 residues. Trimming removed 4 bases from V and 5 bases from J; junction bases left unmatched: 7. Germline V gene data show CDR1 as SGDLS and CDR2 as YYNGEE. CDR3: CASSSGLASHEQYF. The CDR3 region has the DNA TGTGCCAGCAGCTCCGGACTAGCGTCCCACGAGCAGTACTTC.

The chain couples TRBV7-2 to TRBJ1-2; D gene uncertain. Germline V lookup: CDR1 SGHTA, CDR2 FQGNSA. Trimming pared 0 bases from V and 8 bases from J, leaving 13 bases between. The CDR3 contains 14 residues. This CDR3 reads CASSLASQARGYTF. In DNA form, the CDR3 reads TGTGCCAGCAGCTTAGCATCTCAGGCAAGGGGCTACACCTTC. Together with reference TRBV7-2 and TRBJ1-2, the CDR3 gives the full variable domain: GAGVSQSPSNKVTEKGKDVELRCDPISGHTALYWYRQSLGQGLEFLIYFQGNSAPDKSGLPSDRFSAERTGGSVSTLTIQRTQQEDSAVYLCASSLASQARGYTFGSGTRLTVV.

Comments on this clone: Other DNA sequences in this specimen translate into the identical CDR3. CDR3 bases: TGTGCCAGCAGCCGGGACAGGGGCTACGAGCAGTACTTC. Protein product: CASSRDRGYEQYF. The chain has TRBV6-5 and TRBJ2-7, with 10 positions matching TRBD1. V trimming: 6 bases; J trimming: 3 bases; junction bases outside the gene matches: 2. CDR1 and CDR2 (germline): MNHEY, SVGAGI. The CDR3 extends over 13 amino acids.

This clone has ten or more counts. The chain recombines TRBV7-9 with TRBJ2-3; D possibly corresponds to TRBD2 (6 bases). Per the germline V gene, CDR1 is SEHNR and CDR2 is FQNEAQ (reference sequence). Trimming left V 4 bases short and J 0 bases short, with 14 bases between. There are 16 residues in the CDR3. This CDR3 reads CASSSGTSASTDTQYF. The CDR3, as DNA: TGTGCCAGCAGCTCTGGGACTTCCGCTAGCACAGATACGCAGTATTTT.

There are a few counts of this clone. The chain is built from TRBV7-9 and TRBJ2-7; 10 bases are shared with TRBD2. V dropped 5 bases and J dropped 5; count of bases not matched to a gene: 6. There are 14 residues in the CDR3. The V gene's germline CDR1 is SEHNR and CDR2 FQNEAQ (reference sequence). The CDR3 coding sequence is TGTGCCAGCAGCCATAGCGGGAGGATCCACGAGCAGTACTTC. The encoded protein is CASSHSGRIHEQYF.

The chain combines TRBV2 with TRBJ1-3; no clear D. This CDR3 has 12 amino acids. Germline CDR1 SNHLY, CDR2 FYNNEI. V was clipped by 6 bases and J by 4 bases, with 7 bases between them. The DNA for the CDR3 is TGTGCCAGCAGCGTCCGGGGAAACACCATATATTTT. Its translation: CASSVRGNTIYF.

The rearrangement links TRBV6-5 to TRBJ2-2; D is unresolved. The V gene's germline CDR1 is MNHEY and CDR2 SVGAGI. Deletions cut 6 bases from V and 0 bases from J, with 11 bases between. The length of the CDR3 is 15 residues. The chain's CDR3 is CASSNRFANTGELFF. The CDR3 nucleotides are TGTGCCAGCAGCAACCGGTTCGCGAACACCGGGGAGCTGTTTTTT.

The chain carries TRBV6-2 or TRBV6-3 and TRBJ2-3, with D unresolved. This CDR3 comprises 15 residues. From germline, CDR1 is MNHEY and CDR2 SVGEGT. Trimming took off 2 bases at V and 0 bases at J, with 9 bases between the two ends. The CDR3 region is CASSYPGRSTDTQYF. The CDR3 DNA follows: TGTGCCAGCAGTTACCCTGGGCGTAGCACAGATACGCAGTATTTT.

The rearrangement links TRBV4-3 to TRBJ1-3; maybe TRBD1 (6 bases). This CDR3 is built from 17 residues. Looked up from germline, CDR1 is LGHNA and CDR2 is YSLEER. The V end was cut by 4 bases, the J end by 0 bases, with 16 bases between. CDR3 DNA sequence: TGCGCCAGCAGCCTTGACTACGGGGGGCTCTCTGGAAACACCATATATTTT. This encodes CASSLDYGGLSGNTIYF.

The chain recombines TRBV6-4 with TRBJ2-3; 7 bases are shared with TRBD2. The length of the CDR3 is 15 residues. Germline loops: CDR1 MRHNA, CDR2 SNTAGT. Trimming cost V 4 bases and J 8 bases; bases outside gene matches: 12. The CDR3 protein is CASSVGTTFGGTQYF. As DNA, the CDR3 is TGTGCCAGCAGTGTGGGGACTACCTTCGGAGGTACGCAGTATTTT.

This clone occurred many times. V gene TRBV5-6 combines with J gene TRBJ2-2; the D gene is possibly TRBD1 (5 bases). V shed 1 base and J shed 1 base, with 14 bases lying between them. CDR1 and CDR2 from the germline V gene are SGHDT and YYEEEE. This CDR3 is 17 amino acids long. The DNA of the CDR3 is TGTGCCAGCAGCTTGTATGCGTATAGGGGGAACACCGGGGAGCTGTTTTTT. Protein product: CASSLYAYRGNTGELFF. The full variable domain, completed using reference TRBV5-6 and TRBJ2-2, is DAGVTQSPTHLIKTRGQQVTLRCSPKSGHDTVSWYQQALGQGPQFIFQYYEEEERQRGNFPDRFSGHQFPNYSSELNVNALLLGDSALYLCASSLYAYRGNTGELFFGEGSRLTVL.

In its sample, this clone was seen once. The chain joins TRBV19 to TRBJ2-7; D not resolved. V lost 1 base, J lost 5 bases, and 9 bases lay in between. Per germline, CDR1 LNHDA and CDR2 SQIVND (reference sequence). This CDR3 has 13 residues. The CDR3 region has the DNA TGTGCCAGTAGTATAGGGAGTTTGAACGAGCAGTACTTC. It encodes CASSIGSLNEQYF.

The V and J genes are TRBV4-1 and TRBJ1-4, with 9 bases aligning to TRBD1. This CDR3 has 17 amino acids. After removal of 2 bases from V and 8 bases from J, the junction contained 12 bases not matched to a gene. Germline V gene sequence: CDR1 MGHRA, CDR2 YSYEKL. The CDR3: CASSQRRPGQGREKLFF. CDR3 nucleotides: TGCGCCAGCAGCCAACGCCGTCCGGGACAGGGAAGGGAAAAACTGTTTTTT.

The rearrangement uses TRBV9 and TRBJ1-5; 8 bases fit TRBD1. With 3 bases clipped from V and 3 bases from J, the junction kept 5 bases outside the gene matches. CDR3 length: 15 amino acids. Germline V gene data show CDR1 as SGDLS and CDR2 as YYNGEE. The CDR3 coding sequence is TGTGCCAGCAGCGCCGGACAGGGCCTCAATCAGCCCCAGCATTTT. This gives the protein CASSAGQGLNQPQHF.

The chain combines TRBV24-1 with TRBJ2-3; 11 positions agree with TRBD1. Per the germline V gene, CDR1 is KGHDR and CDR2 is SFDVKD. This CDR3 has 16 residues. The V segment lost 4 bases and the J segment 4 bases; nucleotides outside the gene matches: 6. CDR3 nucleotides: TGTGCCACCAGTGACCGGGGACAGGGGGTCGCAGATACGCAGTATTTT. Amino acids: CATSDRGQGVADTQYF.

The J gene is TRBJ1-1, the V gene TRBV3-1 (or the pseudogene TRBV3-2); tentative D call: TRBD1 (6 bases). Trimming shortened V by 6 bases and J by 2 bases, and 13 bases separated the two germline ends. Looked up from germline, CDR1 is LGHDT and CDR2 is YNNKEL (reference sequence). This CDR3 contains 14 residues. This CDR3 reads CASRTGTKNTEAFF. DNA for the CDR3: TGTGCCAGCAGAACCGGGACAAAAAACACTGAAGCTTTCTTT.

This sequence joins TRBV6-5 and TRBJ2-5; D remains unclear. Germline V gene sequence: CDR1 MNHEY, CDR2 SVGAGI. This CDR3 contains 13 residues. The V and J ends lost 2 bases and 7 bases respectively, with 11 bases between them. The CDR3 sequence is CASSYSTPGTQYF. Written as DNA, the CDR3 is TGTGCCAGCAGTTACAGTACCCCCGGGACCCAGTACTTC.

This clone was seen just once. This chain uses TRBV20-1 with TRBJ2-5; D perhaps matches TRBD1 (5 bases). Deletions cut 4 bases from V and 5 bases from J, with 8 bases between. The CDR3 is 11 amino acids. Germline V CDR1 and CDR2: DFQATT, SNEGSKA (reference sequence). The DNA for the CDR3 is TGCAGTGCTATACAGGTTGAGACCCAGTACTTC. Amino acids: CSAIQVETQYF.

DNA of the CDR3: TGTGCCAGCAGCGGGACTAGCGTCTACAATGAGCAGTTCTTC. Translation gives CASSGTSVYNEQFF. V gene TRBV11-2 combines with J gene TRBJ2-1, with 10 bases lining up with TRBD2. The trim removed 5 bases at V and 3 bases at J, leaving 1 base unmatched. Germline loops: CDR1 SGHAT, CDR2 FQNNGV. CDR3 size: 14 residues.

The gene calls are TRBV25-1 and TRBJ1-6; TRBD1 matches 8 bases. J gave up 2 bases and V 8 bases, and 5 bases lay outside the gene matches. The germline V gene has CDR1 MGHDK and CDR2 SYGVNS. This CDR3 spans 15 amino acids. This chain's CDR3 is CASLQGEAYNSPLHF. The CDR3 DNA reads TGTGCCAGCCTACAGGGGGAAGCCTATAATTCACCCCTCCACTTT.

A note on this clone: This sample also contains other DNA sequences that code for the same CDR3. The J gene is TRBJ2-7, the V gene TRBV3-1 (or the pseudogene TRBV3-2); D ambiguous. Per germline, CDR1 LGHDT and CDR2 YNNKEL (reference sequence). Trimming left V 3 bases short and J 4 bases short, with 7 bases between. The CDR3 is made up of 12 amino acids. The CDR3, as DNA: TGTGCCAGCAGCCAGAGTAGTTACGAGCAGTACTTC. This translates into CASSQSSYEQYF.

The V and J genes are TRBV18 and TRBJ2-7, with D possibly matching TRBD1 (6 bases). Germline V CDR1 and CDR2: KGHSH, LQKENI. CDR3 length: 13 residues. V was shortened by 1 base and J by 2 bases, with 6 bases between the two germline ends. CDR3 sequence reads: CASSPQGAYEQYF. CDR3 nucleotides: TGTGCCAGCTCACCACAGGGGGCCTACGAGCAGTACTTC.

This clone was picked up one time. The chain links TRBV10-2 to TRBJ1-5, with D perhaps TRBD1 (5 bases). This CDR3 has 13 residues. Deletions cut 6 bases from V and 3 bases from J, with 9 bases between. Germline V gene lookup returns CDR1 WSHSY and CDR2 SAAADI. This CDR3 is CASSLGVNQPQHF. For the CDR3, the DNA is TGCGCCAGCAGCCTAGGGGTCAATCAGCCCCAGCATTTT.